Presented here are 23 T cell receptor beta chains from one specimen sequenced in a study of post-analysis software for immune sequencing data. Unique molecular identifiers had been added to the TCR beta cDNA libraries. TCRdb re-called the PCR reads with MiXCR, one entry per CDR3 protein. The sample lists about 820,000 distinct CDR3 sequences; approximately 53% were seen once. Regarding the study as a whole: Comparison of patients with controls showed 4 to 6 TRBV segments more frequent in patients, TRBV5-6, TRBV5-1 and TRBV20-1 among them.

No cognate antigen is known for these TCRs. Source material: blood. The receptors were sampled from a girl aged 10-17 years with multiple sclerosis.

This clonotype showed up just a few times. The V gene is TRBV29-1, the J gene TRBJ2-3; D gene ambiguous. The CDR3 sequence is 11 residues long. From germline, CDR1 is SQVTM and CDR2 ANQGSEA. V was shortened by 3 bases and J by 6 bases, with 7 bases between the two germline ends. The DNA for the CDR3 is TGCAGCGTTGATACCGCGGATACGCAGTATTTT. Amino acid sequence: CSVDTADTQYF.

The chain joins TRBV5-5 to TRBJ2-2; D perhaps matches TRBD2 (5 bases). CDR1 SGHKS and CDR2 YYEKEE come from the germline V gene (reference sequence). This CDR3 spans 16 amino acids. V was clipped by 5 bases and J by 0 bases, with 14 bases between them. The CDR3 loop reads CASSLEPLANTGELFF. The CDR3, as DNA: TGTGCCAGCAGTCTAGAGCCACTAGCGAACACCGGGGAGCTGTTTTTT. The full variable domain, in which reference TRBV5-5 and TRBJ2-2 provide the parts outside the CDR3, is DAGVTQSPTHLIKTRGQQVTLRCSPISGHKSVSWYQQVLGQGPQFIFQYYEKEERGRGNFPDRFSARQFPNYSSELNVNALLLGDSALYLCASSLEPLANTGELFFGEGSRLTVL.

The rearrangement links TRBV7-9 to TRBJ1-2; no definite D call. The CDR3 has 13 amino acids. V was trimmed by 1 base and J by 5 bases, leaving 8 bases between them. CDR1 and CDR2 from the germline V gene are SEHNR and FQNEAQ (reference sequence). CDR3 coding DNA: TGTGCCAGCAGCTTAGATGCCAGATATGGCTACACCTTC. Protein product: CASSLDARYGYTF.

The chain couples TRBV20-1 to TRBJ2-7; TRBD2 might be the D (5 bases). Germline CDR1 is DFQATT and CDR2 is SNEGSKA (reference sequence). Between the trimmed V and J ends, which lost 3 bases and 4 bases, there was a span of 13 bases. The CDR3 length is 13 residues. CDR3 sequence: CSARTIRTYEQYF. In nucleotides, the CDR3 is TGCAGTGCTAGGACTATTCGCACTTACGAGCAGTACTTC.

V gene TRBV12-3 or TRBV12-4 combines with J gene TRBJ2-7; D perhaps matches TRBD1 (5 bases). The CDR3 is 14 residues long. Between the trimmed V and J ends, which lost 3 bases and 6 bases, there was a span of 15 bases. The CDR3 reads CASSFAIRAAEQYF. As DNA, the CDR3 is TGTGCCAGCAGTTTCGCTATCAGGGCGGCCGAGCAGTACTTC.

The chain has TRBV12-3 or TRBV12-4 and TRBJ1-2; unclear D gene. The V and J ends lost 5 bases and 7 bases respectively, with 11 bases between them. This CDR3 comprises 12 residues. CDR3 in amino acids: CASSRPGGGYTF. CDR3 nucleotide sequence: TGTGCCAGCAGTCGCCCAGGCGGTGGCTACACCTTC.

This chain uses TRBV7-6 with TRBJ2-5; 12 positions match TRBD2. The CDR3 extends over 17 amino acids. The junction had 8 bases not matched to a gene; V was cut back by 1 base and J by 5 bases. Germline CDR1 reads SGHVS; CDR2 reads FNYEAQ. The CDR3 DNA reads TGTGCCAGCAGCTTAGAGACTAGCGGGGGCCCATGGGAGACCCAGTACTTC. Amino acids: CASSLETSGGPWETQYF.

The chain's CDR3 is CASSRTGSGAGVYLSNQPQHF. CDR3 nucleotides: TGTGCCAGCAGCCGGACAGGGTCGGGGGCGGGTGTCTACCTTAGCAATCAGCCCCAGCATTTT. The genes are TRBV12-3 or TRBV12-4 and TRBJ1-5; 8 bases align to TRBD1. The V and J ends lost 6 bases and 0 bases, in that order; junction bases with no gene match: 22. The CDR3 has 21 amino acids.

The chain uses TRBV29-1 and TRBJ2-1, with 9 bases matching TRBD1. V lost 7 bases and J lost 8; bases outside the gene matches: 6. CDR3 length: 12 residues. Germline V gene lookup returns CDR1 SQVTM and CDR2 ANQGSEA. The CDR3 region has the DNA TGCAGCGCCCAGGACAGGGGCGATGAGCAGTTCTTC. It yields the protein CSAQDRGDEQFF.

This clonotype was picked up many times. The V and J genes are TRBV29-1 and TRBJ2-7, with a weak D call TRBD1 (6 bases). The CDR3 extends over 11 amino acids. V was clipped by 4 bases and J by 3 bases, with 7 bases between them. Germline values: CDR1 SQVTM, CDR2 ANQGSEA. The CDR3 here is CSVGGGYEQYF. CDR3 in DNA: TGCAGCGTTGGAGGGGGCTACGAGCAGTACTTC.

In this sample, this clonotype turned up a few times. The gene calls are TRBV29-1 and TRBJ1-1; D is ambiguous. CDR3 size: 15 residues. CDR1 is SQVTM, CDR2 ANQGSEA, per germline. Trimming took off 5 bases at V and 0 bases at J, with 16 bases between the two ends. The CDR3: CSVSDVGKMNTEAFF. CDR3 nucleotides: TGCAGCGTTTCTGACGTCGGCAAGATGAACACTGAAGCTTTCTTT. The full variable domain, completed using reference TRBV29-1 and TRBJ1-1, is SAVISQKPSRDICQRGTSLTIQCQVDSQVTMMFWYRQQPGQSLTLIATANQGSEATYESGFVIDKFPISRPNLTFSTLTVSNMSPEDSSIYLCSVSDVGKMNTEAFFGQGTRLTVV.

The rearrangement uses TRBV6-5 and TRBJ1-5, with 9 positions matching TRBD1. Per the germline V gene, CDR1 is MNHEY and CDR2 is SVGAGI. The CDR3 length is 16 residues. Germline trimming cut 6 bases from V and 6 bases from J; bases unmatched to any gene: 12. The CDR3: CASSPNGDRAGQPQHF. CDR3 nucleotides: TGTGCCAGCAGCCCCAACGGGGACAGGGCGGGTCAGCCCCAGCATTTT.

CDR3 DNA: TGTGCCAGCAGCCAGGGGACAAACCAAGAGACCCAGTACTTC. This codes for CASSQGTNQETQYF. V and J are TRBV5-6 and TRBJ2-5, with D maybe TRBD1 (6 bases). V lost 4 bases and J lost 0, with 10 bases in between. CDR3 length equals 14 residues. Per the germline V gene, CDR1 is SGHDT and CDR2 is YYEEEE.

This sequence joins TRBV2 and TRBJ1-4; D not resolved. The germline CDR1 and CDR2 sequences are SNHLY and FYNNEI. The CDR3 is 13 residues long. V was cut by 7 bases and J by 3 bases, with 9 bases left in between. The CDR3 DNA is TGTGCCAGCACCAAACCAGCTAATGAAAAACTGTTTTTT. Translated: CASTKPANEKLFF. The full variable domain, rest sourced from reference TRBV2 and TRBJ1-4, is EPEVTQTPSHQVTQMGQEVILRCVPISNHLYFYWYRQILGQKVEFLVSFYNNEISEKSEIFDDQFSVERPDGSNFTLKIRSTKLEDSAMYFCASTKPANEKLFFGSGTQLSVL.

CDR3 nucleotide sequence: TGCAGTGCCCTCGACCCAAAGACCTACGAGCAGTACTTC. Amino acid sequence: CSALDPKTYEQYF. V gene TRBV20-1 combines with J gene TRBJ2-7; D is uncertain. The germline V gene has CDR1 DFQATT and CDR2 SNEGSKA (reference sequence). There are 13 residues in the CDR3. Trimming left V 6 bases short and J 2 bases short, with 14 bases between.

The rearrangement uses TRBV7-2 and TRBJ2-7; the D gene is possibly TRBD2 (7 bases). Per germline, CDR1 SGHTA and CDR2 FQGNSA. The V gene lost 3 bases and the J gene lost 3 bases, with 15 bases spanning the gap. The CDR3 is 15 residues long. The CDR3 is CASSLGGPGGYEQYF. CDR3 sequence (DNA): TGTGCCAGCAGCTTGGGGGGGCCTGGAGGCTACGAGCAGTACTTC.

On this clonotype: An end of the junction differs from the germline gene, which may be a read error. The V and J genes are TRBV25-1 and TRBJ1-5, with D possibly being TRBD1 (6 bases). The germline gives CDR1 MGHDK, CDR2 SYGVNS. CDR3 length equals 14 residues. CDR3 bases: TGTGCCAGCAGGGAATCAGGGGTCGAACAGCCCCAGCATTTT. Amino acids: CASRESGVEQPQHF.

The V and J genes are TRBV29-1 and TRBJ2-1; D is ambiguous. V was clipped by 6 bases and J by 2 bases, with 11 bases between them. The germline gives CDR1 SQVTM, CDR2 ANQGSEA. The CDR3 is 13 residues long. This CDR3 reads CSVGSRTYNEQFF. CDR3 nucleotide sequence: TGCAGCGTGGGATCGAGGACCTACAATGAGCAGTTCTTC.

This clonotype was observed a handful of times. V usage is TRBV7-6 and J usage is TRBJ2-3, with D perhaps TRBD2 (6 bases). Germline CDR1 and CDR2: SGHVS and FNYEAQ. The CDR3 extends over 16 amino acids. Trimming left V 1 base short and J 2 bases short, with 13 bases between. CDR3 residues: CASSLVRGRYTDTQYF. The CDR3 region has the DNA TGTGCCAGCAGCTTAGTACGGGGGAGATACACAGATACGCAGTATTTT.

J is TRBJ2-1 and V is TRBV5-6; no firm D call. Germline-derived CDR1 and CDR2 are SGHDT and YYEEEE. CDR3 size: 11 residues. Trimming removed 5 bases from V and 9 bases from J, with 9 bases in between. This CDR3 is CASRNRGEQFF. Here the CDR3 DNA reads TGTGCCAGCAGGAATCGAGGTGAGCAGTTCTTC.

The chain carries TRBV29-1 and TRBJ2-3; the D gene is possibly TRBD2 (5 bases). The germline V gene has CDR1 SQVTM and CDR2 ANQGSEA. There are 12 residues in the CDR3. The V and J ends lost 7 bases and 2 bases respectively, with 10 bases between them. CDR3 residues: CSGGGNTDTQYF. The CDR3 DNA reads as TGCAGCGGCGGAGGAAACACAGATACGCAGTATTTT.

This clonotype has just a few counts. The chain links TRBV4-1 to TRBJ1-5, with D possibly being TRBD1 (6 bases). The V and J ends lost 1 base and 3 bases respectively, with 7 bases between them. Germline-derived CDR1 and CDR2 are MGHRA and YSYEKL. The CDR3 covers 14 residues. The CDR3 spells CASSQGDINQPQHF. The CDR3 DNA sequence: TGCGCCAGCAGCCAAGGGGACATCAATCAGCCCCAGCATTTT.

Remarks on this clonotype: The junction and the germline gene differ at one end; a read error may be behind it. The genes are TRBV7-2 and TRBJ1-1; possible D gene TRBD1, 6 bases. The CDR3 is 14 residues long. The V gene's germline CDR1 is SGHTA and CDR2 FQGNSA. CDR3 protein: CASSRAGTNIEAFF. CDR3 nucleotides: TGTGCCAGCAGCCGAGCGGGGACAAACATTGAAGCTTTCTTT.